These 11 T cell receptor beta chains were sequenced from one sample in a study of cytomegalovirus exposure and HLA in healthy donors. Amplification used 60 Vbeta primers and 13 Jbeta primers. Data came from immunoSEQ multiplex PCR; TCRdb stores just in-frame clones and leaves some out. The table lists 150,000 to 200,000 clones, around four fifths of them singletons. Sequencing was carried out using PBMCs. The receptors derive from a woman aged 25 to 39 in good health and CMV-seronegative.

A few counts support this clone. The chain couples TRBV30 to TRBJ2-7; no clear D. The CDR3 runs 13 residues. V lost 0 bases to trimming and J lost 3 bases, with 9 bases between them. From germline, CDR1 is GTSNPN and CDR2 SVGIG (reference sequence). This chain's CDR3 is CAWSVSWSYEQYF. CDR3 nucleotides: TGTGCCTGGAGTGTGAGTTGGAGCTACGAGCAGTACTTC. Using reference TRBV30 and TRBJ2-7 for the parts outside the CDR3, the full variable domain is SQTIHQWPATLVQPVGSPLSLECTVEGTSNPNLYWYRQAAGRGLQLLFYSVGIGQISSEVPQNLSASRPQDRQFILSSKKLLLSDSGFYLCAWSVSWSYEQYFGPGTRLTVT.

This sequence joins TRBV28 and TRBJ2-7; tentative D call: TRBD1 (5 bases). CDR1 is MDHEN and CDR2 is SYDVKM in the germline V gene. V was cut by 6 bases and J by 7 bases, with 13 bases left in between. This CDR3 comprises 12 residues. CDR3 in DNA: TGTGCCAGCAGACCAGGGATGAGGGAGCAGTACTTC. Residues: CASRPGMREQYF.

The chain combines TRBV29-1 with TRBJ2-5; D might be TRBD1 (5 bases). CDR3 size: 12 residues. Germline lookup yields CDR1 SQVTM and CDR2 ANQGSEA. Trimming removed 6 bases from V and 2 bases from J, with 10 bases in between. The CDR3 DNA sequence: TGCAGCGTGGGGCAGAGACAAGAGACCCAGTACTTC. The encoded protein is CSVGQRQETQYF.

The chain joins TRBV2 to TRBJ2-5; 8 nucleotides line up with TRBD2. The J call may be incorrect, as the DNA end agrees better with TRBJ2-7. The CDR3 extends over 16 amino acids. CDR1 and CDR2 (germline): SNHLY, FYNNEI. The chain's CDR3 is CASSEYGGGSSYEQYF. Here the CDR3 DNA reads TGTGCCAGCAGTGAATACGGCGGGGGGAGCTCCTACGAGCAGTACTTC.

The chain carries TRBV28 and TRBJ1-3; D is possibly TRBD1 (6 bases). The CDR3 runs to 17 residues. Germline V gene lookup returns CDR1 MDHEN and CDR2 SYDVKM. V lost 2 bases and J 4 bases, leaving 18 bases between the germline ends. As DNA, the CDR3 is TGTGCCAGCAGTTTAACCTCCGGGGGGCGGTTAGGAAACACCATATATTTT. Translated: CASSLTSGGRLGNTIYF.

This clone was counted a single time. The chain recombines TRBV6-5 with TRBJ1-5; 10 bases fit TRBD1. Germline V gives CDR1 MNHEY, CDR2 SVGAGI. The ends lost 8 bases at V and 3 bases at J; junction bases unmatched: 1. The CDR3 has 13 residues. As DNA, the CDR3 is TGTGCCAGCGGGACAGGGGACAATCAGCCCCAGCATTTT. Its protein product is CASGTGDNQPQHF.

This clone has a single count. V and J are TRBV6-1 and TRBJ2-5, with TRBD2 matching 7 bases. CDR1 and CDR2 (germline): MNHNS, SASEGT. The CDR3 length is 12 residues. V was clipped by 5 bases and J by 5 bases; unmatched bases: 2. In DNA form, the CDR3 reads TGTGCCAGCAGTTGGGAGGGGGAGACCCAGTACTTC. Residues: CASSWEGETQYF.

The CDR3 loop reads CASSPDRYQPQHF. The CDR3 DNA reads as TGTGCCAGCTCACCGGACAGATATCAGCCCCAGCATTTT. This rearrangement joins TRBV18 to TRBJ1-5; the D gene is possibly TRBD1 (6 bases). Germline CDR1 is KGHSH and CDR2 is LQKENI. V was clipped by 3 bases and J by 5 bases, with 8 bases between them. This CDR3 is 13 amino acids long. Full variable domain (outside the CDR3, taken from reference TRBV18 and TRBJ1-5): NAGVMQNPRHLVRRRGQEARLRCSPMKGHSHVYWYRQLPEEGLKFMVYLQKENIIDESGMPKERFSAEFPKEGPSILRIQQVVRGDSAAYFCASSPDRYQPQHFGDGTRLSIL.

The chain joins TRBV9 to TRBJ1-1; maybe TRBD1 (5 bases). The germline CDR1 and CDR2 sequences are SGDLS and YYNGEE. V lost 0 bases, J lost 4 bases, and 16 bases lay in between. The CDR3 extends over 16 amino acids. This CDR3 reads CASSVGLGQSSTEAFF. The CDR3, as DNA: TGTGCCAGCAGCGTAGGCTTGGGGCAGTCGTCCACTGAAGCTTTCTTT.

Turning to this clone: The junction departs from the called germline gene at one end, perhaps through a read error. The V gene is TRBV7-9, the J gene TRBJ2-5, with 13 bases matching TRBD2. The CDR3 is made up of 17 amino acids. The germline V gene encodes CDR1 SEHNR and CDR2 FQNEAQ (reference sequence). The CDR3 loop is CSSRELAGGPRQETQYF. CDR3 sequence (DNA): TGTTCCAGCAGGGAACTAGCGGGGGGGCCCCGACAAGAGACCCAGTACTTC.

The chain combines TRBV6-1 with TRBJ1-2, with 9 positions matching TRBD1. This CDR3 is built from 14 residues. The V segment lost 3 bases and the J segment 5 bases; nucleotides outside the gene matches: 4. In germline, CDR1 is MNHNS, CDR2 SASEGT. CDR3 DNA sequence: TGTGCCAGCAGTGATCCGGGACAGGGTTATGGCTACACCTTC. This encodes CASSDPGQGYGYTF.